This note documents a single T cell receptor beta chain sequence. The antigen it recognizes is unknown. One base away there is no much larger clone; base qualities are not given. The record originates from a study of blood T cell repertoires in COVID-19 (TCRdb year 2020). With regard to the full study: Samples from collaborators originated in the United States, Italy and Spain and spanned both the acute and convalescent phases of COVID-19. The prospective study material was composed of cDNA or gDNA derived from T cells, B-cell-depleted T cells, or PBMCs. Deeply sampled blood TCRbeta repertoires from subjects exposed to, actively infected with, or recovered from COVID-19 were included in the dataset. The repertoires were made available in a free public database intended to serve as a resource for research on the immune response to SARS-CoV-2. The samples were drawn from the first 160 participants of the ongoing ImmuneRACE study and from 1,254 subjects provided by 6 global collaborators. The sample metadata nearly always contained a de-identified subject ID, COVID-19 status, age in years and sex. HLA class I and class II types, where available, came from metadata supplied by the sample provider rather than from assay-based typing.

Summary of the overall study and its limitations: Clinical and demographic metadata were provided uncurated, with the amount varying by source and participant.

TCRbeta CDR3 regions were amplified from genomic DNA by means of the immunoSEQ Assay, a bias-controlled multiplex PCR. Concerning the study's data processing: The number of nucleated cells in each sample was estimated by amplification of reference gene primers within the assay. To quantify the absolute abundance of each unique TCRbeta CDR3 rearrangement, sequence reads were collapsed and filtered. Productive Simpson clonality was computed per sample as the square root of Simpson's diversity index over productive rearrangements. TCRdb obtained this table from immuneACCESS and retained in-frame rearrangements with V and J assigned. These tables miss some clones; where compared with another copy, unresolved V genes account for less than half of the shortfall, and the remainder is unexplained. V, J and clone size were drawn from that table, and D and trimming were deduced from the DNA. The sample table contains about 200,000 clones; only one count was recorded for more than 80% of them. Around 0.53% of the sample is held by the ten biggest clonotypes.

CDR1 and CDR2 are drawn from the germline V gene (reference sequence): LGHDT, YNNKEL. The CDR3 measures 14 amino acids from cysteine to phenylalanine. CDR3 DNA is the only sequence kept; it has 42 bases, read in frame from the first base. V loses 1 base, J loses 1 base, and the germline ends lie 7 bases apart. The collaborating institutions used their own protocols to collect whole blood in K2EDTA tubes. Collaborator samples were shipped for TCRbeta analysis as frozen whole blood, isolated PBMCs, or DNA extracted from either sample type. The chain was built from TRBV3-1 (or the pseudogene TRBV3-2) and TRBJ2-5, and possibly TRBD2, on 5 matching bases. The specimen was peripheral blood. The receptor was derived from a man aged 50-60 years with acute or convalescent COVID-19. CDR3 reads: CASSQGGGQETQYF. DNA sequence: TGTGCCAGCAGCCAAGGTGGAGGCCAAGAGACCCAGTACTTC.